The 23 T cell receptor beta chains below were found in one sample sequenced in a study of identical twins. One entry per CDR3 protein results from TCRdb running MiXCR on the 5' RACE reads. Counted here are around 18,000 distinct CDR3 sequences, roughly 71% occurring once; the ten biggest clones make up 5.9%. Material: memory (CD45RO+) T cells sorted from blood. Receptors were obtained from a woman aged 18-29 years in good health. This table probably holds off-target reads from a library built for another chain.

This chain uses TRBV28 with TRBJ2-2, with 8 bases matching TRBD2. CDR3 length equals 13 residues. The V gene end was trimmed by 9 bases and the J gene end by 8 bases; junction bases not matched to a gene: 8. Germline-derived CDR1 and CDR2 are MDHEN and SYDVKM. This CDR3 reads CASTGVAGGELFF. CDR3 nucleotides: TGTGCCAGTACCGGGGTAGCGGGAGGGGAGCTGTTTTTT. Full variable domain (outside the CDR3, taken from reference TRBV28 and TRBJ2-2): DVKVTQSSRYLVKRTGEKVFLECVQDMDHENMFWYRQDPGLGLRLIYFSYDVKMKEKGDIPEGYSVSREKKERFSLILESASTNQTSMYLCASTGVAGGELFFGEGSRLTVL.

In this sample, this clonotype turned up once. This chain connects TRBV7-9 to TRBJ2-7, with 7 bases matching TRBD1. Germline CDR1 and CDR2: SEHNR and FQNEAQ (reference sequence). J was trimmed by 3 bases and V by 10 bases; bases with no gene match: 6. This CDR3 contains 12 residues. CDR3 bases: TGTGCCACGGGGCAGGGGGACTACGAGCAGTACTTC. Translated, it gives CATGQGDYEQYF.

This rearrangement joins TRBV11-2 to TRBJ2-7, with D possibly being TRBD2 (6 bases). CDR1 is SGHAT and CDR2 is FQNNGV in the germline V gene. Trimming removed 3 bases from V and 0 bases from J, with 12 bases in between. CDR3 length equals 15 residues. CDR3 sequence (DNA): TGTGCCAGCAGCTTTAGCGGAGATGACTCCTACGAGCAGTACTTC. It is translated as CASSFSGDDSYEQYF.

V usage is TRBV11-2 and J usage is TRBJ2-1; the match to TRBD2 covers 12 bases. This CDR3 comprises 20 residues. The V segment lost 4 bases and the J segment 7 bases; nucleotides outside the gene matches: 20. Germline V gene lookup returns CDR1 SGHAT and CDR2 FQNNGV. CDR3 nucleotide sequence: TGTGCCAGCAGCTCTCCTAGCGGGAGGGTTATACAAGGGTCGGGGAATGAGCAGTTCTTC. Amino acid sequence: CASSSPSGRVIQGSGNEQFF. Combining the CDR3 with reference TRBV11-2 and TRBJ2-1 gives the whole variable domain EAGVAQSPRYKIIEKRQSVAFWCNPISGHATLYWYQQILGQGPKLLIQFQNNGVVDDSQLPKDRFSAERLKGVDSTLKIQPAKLEDSAVYLCASSSPSGRVIQGSGNEQFFGPGTRLTVL.

The CDR3 sequence: CASSSPRSGRGAGELFF. The DNA of the CDR3 is TGTGCCAGCAGCTCCCCCAGGTCGGGAAGAGGGGCCGGGGAGCTGTTTTTT. The chain joins TRBV11-3 to TRBJ2-2; tentatively, D is TRBD1 or TRBD2 (5 bases each). Germline assignment: CDR1 SGHNT and CDR2 YENEEA. The ends were cut back, 4 bases at V and 6 bases at J, with 21 bases in the middle. The CDR3 sequence is 17 residues long.

The chain couples TRBV2 to TRBJ2-7; a weak D match, TRBD1 (5 bases). Germline V lookup: CDR1 SNHLY, CDR2 FYNNEI. V shed 8 bases and J shed 2 bases, with 7 bases lying between them. The CDR3 spans 11 residues. CDR3 residues: CASRQTYEQYF. The CDR3 region has the DNA TGTGCCAGCCGACAGACCTACGAGCAGTACTTC. Combining the CDR3 with reference TRBV2 and TRBJ2-7 gives the whole variable domain EPEVTQTPSHQVTQMGQEVILRCVPISNHLYFYWYRQILGQKVEFLVSFYNNEISEKSEIFDDQFSVERPDGSNFTLKIRSTKLEDSAMYFCASRQTYEQYFGPGTRLTVT.

The chain combines TRBV14 with TRBJ2-1; the match to TRBD2 covers 9 bases. Germline values: CDR1 SGHDN, CDR2 FVKESK. Trimming cost V 4 bases and J 0 bases; bases outside gene matches: 16. CDR3 length: 20 residues. CDR3: CASSPTPGTSSRSSYNEQFF. DNA for the CDR3: TGTGCCAGCAGCCCGACGCCCGGGACTAGCTCCCGGAGCTCCTACAATGAGCAGTTCTTC.

This clonotype showed up just a few times. The chain links TRBV20-1 to TRBJ1-2, with TRBD1 as a possible D gene (5 bases). Trimming left V 3 bases short and J 0 bases short, with 8 bases between. The CDR3 extends over 13 amino acids. Per germline, CDR1 DFQATT and CDR2 SNEGSKA (reference sequence). The CDR3, as DNA: TGCAGTGCTAGGGGGGAGGCTAACTATGGCTACACCTTC. Translated: CSARGEANYGYTF.

The chain combines TRBV3-1 with TRBJ2-2; 7 bases are shared with TRBD2. V was clipped by 6 bases and J by 5 bases; unmatched bases: 6. The CDR3 is 14 amino acids. Per the germline V gene, CDR1 is LGHDT and CDR2 is YNNKEL (reference sequence). In DNA form, the CDR3 reads TGTGCCAGCAGTTCCGGGACTACGACCGGGGAGCTGTTTTTT. Protein: CASSSGTTTGELFF. Combining the CDR3 with reference TRBV3-1 and TRBJ2-2 gives the whole variable domain DTAVSQTPKYLVTQMGNDKSIKCEQNLGHDTMYWYKQDSKKFLKIMFSYNNKELIINETVPNRFSPKSPDKAHLNLHINSLELGDSAVYFCASSSGTTTGELFFGEGSRLTVL.

This clonotype has just one count. The rearrangement joins TRBV30 to TRBJ2-5, with 8 bases fitting TRBD1. V shed 4 bases and J 1 base; nucleotides not matched to a gene: 2. Germline V gene lookup returns CDR1 GTSNPN and CDR2 SVGIG (reference sequence). This CDR3 region has 13 residues. In DNA form, the CDR3 reads TGTGCCTGGACAGGGGGCAGCCAAGAGACCCAGTACTTC. Its translation is CAWTGGSQETQYF.

This chain connects TRBV12-3 or TRBV12-4 to TRBJ1-1, with D unclear. This CDR3 is 14 amino acids long. V shed 2 bases and J shed 4 bases, with 11 bases lying between them. Written as DNA, the CDR3 is TGTGCCAGCAGTTTATCAGGCCTGGGCACTGAAGCTTTCTTT. This gives the protein CASSLSGLGTEAFF.

V gene TRBV7-9 combines with J gene TRBJ2-1; 14 bases agree with TRBD2. Looked up from germline, CDR1 is SEHNR and CDR2 is FQNEAQ (reference sequence). V lost 4 bases to trimming and J lost 10 bases; unmatched junction nucleotides: 6. The CDR3 covers 15 residues. CDR3 region: CASSSTSGRAWEQFF. CDR3 DNA: TGTGCCAGCAGCTCGACTAGCGGGAGGGCCTGGGAGCAGTTCTTC.

This clonotype was observed a few times. CDR3 in amino acids: CASTRDSSYEQYF. The CDR3 DNA reads as TGTGCCAGCACCCGAGACAGTTCCTACGAGCAGTACTTC. The chain has TRBV11-1 and TRBJ2-7; tentative D call: TRBD1 (5 bases). Deletions cut 7 bases from V and 1 base from J, with 11 bases between. Germline values: CDR1 SGHAT, CDR2 FQDESV (reference sequence). The CDR3 spans 13 residues.

The chain recombines TRBV7-9 with TRBJ2-2; 9 bases align to TRBD1. CDR1 SEHNR and CDR2 FQNEAQ come from the germline V gene (reference sequence). Trimming at V came to 2 bases and at J to 6 bases, leaving 7 bases not matched to a gene. The CDR3 is 16 amino acids. In DNA, the CDR3 is TGTGCCAGCAGCTTATCCACGGGGACAGGGTCCGGGGAGCTGTTTTTT. Amino acids: CASSLSTGTGSGELFF.

The CDR3 DNA reads TGTGCCAGCAGCTTATTCCCCGGTGAAACCTGGGGCTACACCTTC. This gives the protein CASSLFPGETWGYTF. V is TRBV11-3 and J is TRBJ1-2; no definite D call. Germline V gene data show CDR1 as SGHNT and CDR2 as YENEEA. V lost 2 bases and J lost 8, with 18 bases in between. The length of the CDR3 is 15 residues.

The rearrangement uses TRBV11-2 and TRBJ2-1; tentatively, D is TRBD1 (6 bases). The length of the CDR3 is 13 residues. Germline CDR1 SGHAT, CDR2 FQNNGV. Trimming left V 2 bases short and J 8 bases short, with 10 bases between. CDR3: CASSLLGADEQFF. CDR3 DNA sequence: TGTGCCAGCAGCTTATTGGGGGCGGATGAGCAGTTCTTC.

V and J are TRBV18 and TRBJ2-5; D gene unclear. Trimming took off 3 bases at V and 3 bases at J, with 11 bases between the two ends. The CDR3 is made up of 14 amino acids. CDR1 and CDR2 (germline): KGHSH, LQKENI. As DNA, the CDR3 is TGTGCCAGCTCACCGTCACTATTAAAAGAGACCCAGTACTTC. Amino acid sequence: CASSPSLLKETQYF.

This clonotype was found a few times. The J gene is TRBJ2-1, the V gene TRBV7-9; 7 bases are a match to TRBD1. The CDR3 length is 15 residues. V lost 5 bases, J lost 5 bases, and 9 bases stayed unmatched. Germline CDR1 and CDR2: SEHNR and FQNEAQ (reference sequence). The CDR3 DNA reads TGTGCCAGCAGCCTAACCGGGACAGAAAACAATGAGCAGTTCTTC. It yields the protein CASSLTGTENNEQFF. Full variable domain (outside the CDR3, taken from reference TRBV7-9 and TRBJ2-1): DTGVSQNPRHKITKRGQNVTFRCDPISEHNRLYWYRQTLGQGPEFLTYFQNEAQLEKSRLLSDRFSAERPKGSFSTLEIQRTEQGDSAMYLCASSLTGTENNEQFFGPGTRLTVL.

This clonotype occurred a few times. The genes are TRBV4-2 and TRBJ2-6; possible D gene TRBD2, 6 bases. Germline CDR1 LGHNA, CDR2 YNFKEQ. The CDR3 extends over 15 amino acids. Trimming took off 2 bases at V and 2 bases at J, with 7 bases between the two ends. For the CDR3, the DNA is TGTGCCAGCAGCCAACCGGGGGCTGGGGCCAACGTCCTGACTTTC. This translates into CASSQPGAGANVLTF.

The V gene is TRBV5-4, the J gene TRBJ2-1, with a possible D match to TRBD2 (7 bases). This CDR3 contains 15 residues. Between the trimmed V and J ends, which lost 3 bases and 6 bases, there was a span of 16 bases. The V gene's germline CDR1 is SGHNT and CDR2 YYREEE (reference sequence). CDR3 coding DNA: TGTGCCAGCAGCTCCCGACTAGGGGGGGCCAATGAGCAGTTCTTC. It encodes CASSSRLGGANEQFF.

V and J are TRBV11-3 and TRBJ2-1; 8 bases are a match to TRBD2. Per the germline V gene, CDR1 is SGHNT and CDR2 is YENEEA. The CDR3 has 17 amino acids. The J segment lost 0 bases and the V segment lost 3 bases, leaving 7 bases of the junction unmatched. The chain's CDR3 is CASSFGRGASSYNEQFF. In DNA form, the CDR3 reads TGTGCCAGCAGCTTTGGGCGGGGGGCAAGCTCCTACAATGAGCAGTTCTTC.

The genes are TRBV30 and TRBJ2-7, with TRBD1 matching over 9 bases. Per the germline V gene, CDR1 is GTSNPN and CDR2 is SVGIG (reference sequence). CDR3 size: 16 residues. After removal of 0 bases from V and 4 bases from J, the junction contained 10 bases not matched to a gene. The CDR3 nucleotides are TGTGCCTGGAGTGTAAGTAGCGGACAGGGGAGGTACGAGCAGTACTTC. As protein: CAWSVSSGQGRYEQYF.

There are a few counts of this clonotype. This rearrangement joins TRBV20-1 to TRBJ2-3; D remains ambiguous. The CDR3 sequence is 12 residues long. Between the trimmed V and J ends, which lost 5 bases and 1 base, there was a span of 7 bases. CDR1 and CDR2 (germline): DFQATT, SNEGSKA (reference sequence). This CDR3 reads CSALVGTDTQYF. CDR3 bases: TGCAGTGCTCTAGTGGGCACAGATACGCAGTATTTT.